This TCR beta chain was recorded in a study of blood T cell repertoires in COVID-19. At the level of the study: COVID-19 samples from acute and convalescent phases originated in the United States, Italy and Spain.

Germline V gene lookup returns CDR1 SGHTA and CDR2 FQGNSA. CDR3 length: 13 residues. Trimming shortened V by 5 bases and J by 6 bases, and 13 bases separated the two germline ends. Seattle researchers signed up patients amid active infection and tracked them longitudinally. Under the authors' procedure: Counts of nucleated cells, estimated from reference gene primer amplification, were obtained. Clones were sequenced by immunoSEQ multiplex PCR, and TCRdb holds only the in-frame ones, with some missing. D and trimming were read from the DNA, whereas the V and J calls and clone size are those reported in that table. The sample carries 45,000 to 55,000 clones, about four fifths recorded once. This clone is a singleton in its sample.

The receptor's source is an elderly man with COVID-19, enrolled during active disease. The J gene is TRBJ1-2, the V gene TRBV7-2, with D possibly TRBD1 on 6 matching bases. What was sequenced was peripheral blood. CDR3 in DNA: TGTGCCAGCAGCAAAGACAGGTGGGATGGCTACACCTTC. The encoded protein is CASSKDRWDGYTF.